Below are 2 T cell receptor beta chains sequenced from a single sample in a study of shared clonotypes between healthy human individuals. The assay was immunoSEQ multiplex PCR, and TCRdb's table has in-frame clones only and misses some. The table has roughly 1 million clones, about 76% seen once. The sample comprised memory CD4+ T cells sorted from blood. Described subset: CD45RA-negative fraction. The receptor set was obtained from a man between 18 and 35 years old in good health.

This sequence joins TRBV4-3 and TRBJ1-1; tentative D call: TRBD1 (5 bases). The CDR3 extends over 15 amino acids. Germline V lookup: CDR1 LGHNA, CDR2 YSLEER. V gave up 4 bases and J gave up 3 bases, with 15 bases separating them. The CDR3 sequence: CASSLSGGYHTEAFF. The CDR3 nucleotides read TGCGCCAGCAGCCTTTCCGGGGGTTATCACACTGAAGCTTTCTTT.

The rearrangement uses TRBV6-5 and TRBJ2-7; a weak D match, TRBD1 (5 bases). CDR1 and CDR2 from the germline V gene are MNHEY and SVGAGI. The V end was cut by 5 bases, the J end by 0 bases, with 11 bases between. The CDR3 loop spans 14 amino acids. The DNA for the CDR3 is TGTGCCAGCAGTAAAACAGGCGCCTCCTACGAGCAGTACTTC. The encoded protein is CASSKTGASYEQYF.